A selection of T cell receptor beta chains follows, all from one sample in a study of cytomegalovirus exposure and HLA in healthy donors. The protocol was immunoSEQ multiplex PCR, while the TCRdb copy is restricted to in-frame clones and leaves out a portion. Of over 110,000 clones listed, less than 85% were seen once; the top ten hold approximately 8.3%. Sequenced: PBMCs. Receptors were obtained from a woman aged 45 to 65 in good health and CMV-seropositive. CDR3s leave out the opening cysteine and the closing phenylalanine or tryptophan. The order of the fields is V gene, clone size, CDR3 length, CDR3 protein. The size field is filled for only some rows; it gives once, few, many or a size class.

>TRBV7-6|.|13
ASSLLGGAQETQY
>TRBV2|.|16
ASSEALRIKGASGELF
>TRBV28|.|10
ASRTGPYGYT
>TRBV19|.|13
ASSIGAGPRDTQY
>TRBV7-7|.|13
ASSPTTGNTGELF
>TRBV6-1|.|12
ASSEPQGWNTIY
>TRBV7-9|few|11
ASGFAGGLEQY
>TRBV27|.|12
ASRPLGLGETQY
>TRBV6-5|few|11
ASNLRAKNIQY
>TRBV7-2|.|13
ASSHRDREKAEAF
>TRBV5-5|.|12
ASSTPVGQETQY
>TRBV28|few|10
ASRLQGYTQY
>TRBV7-7|.|11
ASAAGVTGELF
>TRBV11-2|.|12
ASSLRLAGAMLV
>TRBV30|.|13
AWSRSSGGADTQY
>TRBV5-1|once|13
ASSLGRPGDTEAF
>TRBV7-9|.|15
ASSPHRGRGSNEKLF
>TRBV7-2|.|11
ASSSVESGELF
>TRBV28|.|13
ASSFLGDRAGEQY
>TRBV7-3|.|12
ASSSLGGSTEAF
>TRBV6-6|.|14
ASSYGAGGAVDTQY
>TRBV28|once|12
ASSLTDPNYGYT
>TRBV27|.|12
ASINDRGNTEAF
>TRBV2|.|13
ASKDSIDSNQPQH
>TRBV2|.|13
ASAPGTGRSETQY
>TRBV4-1|.|13
ASSQEGTGVDGYT
>TRBV5-1|.|12
ASSFGGGTGELF
>TRBV5-1|.|12
ASSSQQLQETQY
>TRBV27|once|11
ASSLVGEETQY
>TRBV4-3|.|13
ASSPSTATNYGYT
>TRBV5-6|.|14
ASSVGLAGGIYEQY
>TRBV6-5|.|12
ASSYQGWVGELF
>TRBV6-1|.|10
ASSAINYGYT
>TRBV28|few|11
ASSFRTGEKLF
>TRBV6-1|.|13
ASMGQESSGNTIY
>TRBV18|few|12
ASSPQDINTEAF
>TRBV15|.|12
ATSREEANTEAF
>TRBV4-1|.|13
ASSQEYTDTYEQY
>TRBV11-3|.|13
ASSLSSQGQETQY
>TRBV7-2|.|12
ASSLARQNTEAF
>TRBV15|few|13
ATSRVSRSTGELF
>TRBV30|few|13
AWTRSSGGADEQF
>TRBV6-6|few|13
ASSPAGTGPYEQY
>TRBV28|.|13
ASSAGDRETGELF
>TRBV9|.|16
ASSVGLAGVSSYNEQF
>TRBV19|.|12
ASRNSGGSDTQY
>TRBV27|.|14
ASSSLRGGPNYGYT
>TRBV7-8|once|11
ASSFRVNTEAF
>TRBV6-6|.|12
AIADRGRTDTQY
>TRBV29-1|.|12
SVAGQGASETQY
>TRBV5-5|.|16
ASSLDAGQLGLNYGYT
>TRBV7-9|.|12
ASSLGGQGTEAF